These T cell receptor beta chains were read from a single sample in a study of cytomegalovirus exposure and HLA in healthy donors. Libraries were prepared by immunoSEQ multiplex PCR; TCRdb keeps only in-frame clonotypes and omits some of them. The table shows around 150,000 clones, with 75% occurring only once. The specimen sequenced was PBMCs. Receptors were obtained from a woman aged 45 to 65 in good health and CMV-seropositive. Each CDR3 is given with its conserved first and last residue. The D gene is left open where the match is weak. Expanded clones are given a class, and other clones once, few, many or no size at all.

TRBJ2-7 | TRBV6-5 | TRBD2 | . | CASSYTSGGVEQYF | TGTGCCAGCAGTTACACTAGCGGGGGAGTCGAGCAGTACTTC
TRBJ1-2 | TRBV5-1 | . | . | CASSTGIVAYGYTF | TGCGCCAGCAGCACAGGAATAGTGGCCTATGGCTACACCTTC
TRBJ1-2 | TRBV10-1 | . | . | CASSEAPGEIYGYTF | TGCGCCAGCAGTGAGGCCCCAGGGGAAATCTATGGCTACACCTTC
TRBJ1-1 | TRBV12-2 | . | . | CASRLGCAEAKALNTEAFF | TGTGCAAGTCGCTTAGGTTGCGCGGAAGCCAAGGCCTTGAACACTGAAGCTTTCTTT
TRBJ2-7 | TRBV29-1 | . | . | CSVEQGSYEQYF | TGCAGCGTTGAACAGGGGTCCTACGAGCAGTACTTC
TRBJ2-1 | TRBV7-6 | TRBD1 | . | CASSLESGTGAYNEQFF | TGTGCCAGCAGCTTAGAATCCGGGACAGGGGCCTACAATGAGCAGTTCTTC
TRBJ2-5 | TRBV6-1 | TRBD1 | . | CASSDGDRGFRQETQYF | TGTGCCAGCAGTGACGGGGACAGGGGGTTTCGACAAGAGACCCAGTACTTC
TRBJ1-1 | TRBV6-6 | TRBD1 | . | CASSSRTGRNTEAFF | TGTGCCAGCAGTTCGCGGACAGGGCGGAACACTGAAGCTTTCTTT
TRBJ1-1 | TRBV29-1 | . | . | CSVEGRNTEAFF | TGCAGCGTTGAGGGGAGGAACACTGAAGCTTTCTTT
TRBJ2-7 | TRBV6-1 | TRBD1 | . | CASSGRDRLSYEQYF | TGTGCCAGCAGTGGCCGGGACAGGTTATCCTACGAGCAGTACTTC
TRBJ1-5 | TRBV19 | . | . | CASSMRQPHQPQHF | TGTGCCAGTAGTATGAGGCAGCCCCATCAGCCCCAGCATTTT
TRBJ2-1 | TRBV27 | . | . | CASSLLIGRGNEQFF | TGTGCCAGCAGCCTCCTAATCGGTCGAGGAAATGAGCAGTTCTTC
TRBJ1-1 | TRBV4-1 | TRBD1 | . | CASSQSSVGRDSTEAFF | TGCGCCAGCAGCCAGTCATCGGTGGGGCGGGACAGCACTGAAGCTTTCTTT
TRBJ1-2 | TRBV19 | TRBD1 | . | CASSRTGGESYTF | TGTGCCAGTAGTCGCACAGGGGGCGAGAGCTACACCTTC
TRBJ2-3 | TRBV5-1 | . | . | CASSLALGQGTDTQYF | TGCGCCAGCAGCTTGGCCCTGGGACAAGGCACAGATACGCAGTATTTT
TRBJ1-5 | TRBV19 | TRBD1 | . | CASRDRGRGGNQPQHF | TGTGCCAGTAGGGACAGGGGGCGGGGAGGCAATCAGCCCCAGCATTTT
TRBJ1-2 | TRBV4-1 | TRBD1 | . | CASSQPGTANYGYTF | TGCGCCAGCAGCCAACCTGGGACAGCTAACTATGGCTACACCTTC
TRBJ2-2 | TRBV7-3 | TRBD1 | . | CASSSTGSGELFF | TGTGCCAGCAGCTCGACAGGGTCCGGGGAGCTGTTTTTT
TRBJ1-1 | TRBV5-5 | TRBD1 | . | CASSLLQGKTEAFF | TGTGCCAGCAGCTTATTACAGGGGAAGACTGAAGCTTTCTTT
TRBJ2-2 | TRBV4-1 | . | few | CASSLRQNTGELFF | TGCGCCAGCAGCCTACGACAGAACACCGGGGAGCTGTTTTTT
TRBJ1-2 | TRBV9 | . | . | CASSSRTAPYGYTF | TGTGCCAGCAGCTCCCGGACAGCACCCTATGGCTACACCTTC
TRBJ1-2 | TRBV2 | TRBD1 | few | CASRWDSLGYGYTF | TGTGCCAGCAGGTGGGACAGCCTGGGCTATGGCTACACCTTC
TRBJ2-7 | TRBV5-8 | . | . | CASSPGGGRREQYF | TGTGCCAGCAGCCCCGGAGGTGGTCGTCGTGAGCAGTACTTC
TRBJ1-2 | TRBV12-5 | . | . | CAMNRDPTSYGYTF | TGTGCTATGAACAGGGACCCAACCTCATATGGCTACACCTTC
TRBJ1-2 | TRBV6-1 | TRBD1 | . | CASSEVGTGDYGYTF | TGTGCCAGCAGTGAAGTCGGGACAGGGGACTATGGCTACACCTTC
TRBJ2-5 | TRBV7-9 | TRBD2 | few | CASSSTSGATGAQYF | TGTGCCAGCAGCTCAACTAGCGGGGCTACAGGGGCCCAGTACTTC